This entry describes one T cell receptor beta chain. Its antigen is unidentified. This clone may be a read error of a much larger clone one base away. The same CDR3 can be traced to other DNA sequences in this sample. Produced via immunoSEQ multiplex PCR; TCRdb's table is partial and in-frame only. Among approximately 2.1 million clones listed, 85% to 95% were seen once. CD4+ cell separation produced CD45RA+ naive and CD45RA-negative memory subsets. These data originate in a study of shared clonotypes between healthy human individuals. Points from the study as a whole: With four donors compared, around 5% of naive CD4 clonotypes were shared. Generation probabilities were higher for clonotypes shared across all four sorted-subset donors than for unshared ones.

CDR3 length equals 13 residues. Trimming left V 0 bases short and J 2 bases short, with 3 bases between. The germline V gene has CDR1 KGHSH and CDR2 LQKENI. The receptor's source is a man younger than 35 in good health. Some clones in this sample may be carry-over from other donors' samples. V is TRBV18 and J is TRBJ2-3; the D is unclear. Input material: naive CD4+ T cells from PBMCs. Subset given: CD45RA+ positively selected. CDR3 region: CASSPPNTDTQYF. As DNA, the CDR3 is TGTGCCAGCTCACCACCGAACACAGATACGCAGTATTTT.